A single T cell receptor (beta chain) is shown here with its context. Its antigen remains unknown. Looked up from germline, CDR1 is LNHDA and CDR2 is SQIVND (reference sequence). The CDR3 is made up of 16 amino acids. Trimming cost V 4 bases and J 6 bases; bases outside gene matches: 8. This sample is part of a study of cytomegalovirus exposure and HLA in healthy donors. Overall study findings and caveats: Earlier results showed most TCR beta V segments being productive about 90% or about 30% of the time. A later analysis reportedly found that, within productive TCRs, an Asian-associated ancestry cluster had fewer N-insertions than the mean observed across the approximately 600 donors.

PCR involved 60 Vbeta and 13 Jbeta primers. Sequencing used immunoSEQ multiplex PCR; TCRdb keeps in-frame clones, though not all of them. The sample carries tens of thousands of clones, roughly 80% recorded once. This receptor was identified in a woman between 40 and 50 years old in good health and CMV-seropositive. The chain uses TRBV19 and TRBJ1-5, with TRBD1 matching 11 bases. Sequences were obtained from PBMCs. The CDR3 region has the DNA TGTGCCAGTAGTACCTACCTGGACAGGGGGCGTCAGCCCCAGCATTTT. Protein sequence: CASSTYLDRGRQPQHF.